This T cell receptor (beta chain) was recorded in a study of blood T cell repertoires in COVID-19. Study as a whole: Donors in the United States, Italy and Spain gave samples during acute or convalescent COVID-19. From T cells, B-cell-depleted T cells, or PBMCs came the material, which was cDNA or gDNA.

The repertoire was sequenced with immunoSEQ multiplex PCR; TCRdb's copy has only in-frame clones and lacks some. In the table there are some 140,000 clones, about 90% of which are singletons. The CDR3 consists of 16 residues. Germline lookup yields CDR1 SGHVS and CDR2 FQNEAQ. Trimming cost V 5 bases and J 7 bases, with 20 bases left between them. The TCR was taken from a man between 50 and 59 years old with acute or convalescent COVID-19. The chain joins TRBV7-8 to TRBJ1-4; unclear D gene. Sequencing was carried out using peripheral blood. The CDR3 loop reads CASSLTKPGIGEKLFF. The CDR3 nucleotides read TGTGCCAGCAGCCTAACAAAACCGGGGATTGGTGAAAAACTGTTTTTT.